This T cell receptor beta chain emerged from a study of blood T cell repertoires in COVID-19. As for the study in general: T cells, B-cell-depleted T cells, or PBMCs provided the cDNA or gDNA that served as material.

As originally analysed: Reference gene primer amplification in the assay estimated nucleated cell counts. The table came from immunoSEQ multiplex PCR; TCRdb's copy has only in-frame clones and leaves some out. The V and J calls and clone size are taken from that table; D and trimming were inferred from the DNA. The sample contains about 150,000 clones, around 79% of which appear only once. V was cut by 10 bases and J by 1 base, with 11 bases left in between. This CDR3 comprises 14 residues. Germline V gene lookup returns CDR1 MNHNS and CDR2 SASEGT. The V gene is TRBV6-1, the J gene TRBJ1-6, with no clear D. The receptor was isolated from a man aged 80 or over with acute or convalescent COVID-19. Sequenced: peripheral blood. The CDR3: CAITGLSYNSPLHF. In nucleotides, the CDR3 is TGTGCCATCACGGGGTTATCCTATAATTCACCCCTCCACTTT.